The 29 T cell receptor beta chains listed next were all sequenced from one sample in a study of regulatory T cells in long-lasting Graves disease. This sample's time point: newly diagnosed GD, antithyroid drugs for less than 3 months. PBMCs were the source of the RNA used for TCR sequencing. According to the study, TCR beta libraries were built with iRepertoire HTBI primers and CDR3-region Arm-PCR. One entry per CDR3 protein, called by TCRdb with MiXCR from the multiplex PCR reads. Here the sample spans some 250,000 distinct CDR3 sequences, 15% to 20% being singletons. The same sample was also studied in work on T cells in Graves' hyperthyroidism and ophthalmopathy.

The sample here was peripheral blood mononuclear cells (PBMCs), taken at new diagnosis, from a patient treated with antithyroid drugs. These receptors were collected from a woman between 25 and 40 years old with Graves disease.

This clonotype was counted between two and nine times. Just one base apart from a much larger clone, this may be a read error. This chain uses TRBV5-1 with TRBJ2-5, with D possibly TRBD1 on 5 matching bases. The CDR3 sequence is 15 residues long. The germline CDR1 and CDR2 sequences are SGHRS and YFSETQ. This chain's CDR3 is CAGSLSGAIQETQYF. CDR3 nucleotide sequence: TGCGCCGGCAGCTTGAGTGGGGCCATCCAAGAGACCCAGTACTTC.

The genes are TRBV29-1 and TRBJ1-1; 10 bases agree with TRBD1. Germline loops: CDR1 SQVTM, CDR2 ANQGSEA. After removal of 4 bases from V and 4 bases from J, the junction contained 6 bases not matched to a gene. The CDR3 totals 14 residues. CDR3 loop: CSVGQDRGGTEAFF. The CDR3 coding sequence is TGCAGCGTTGGGCAGGACAGGGGGGGCACTGAAGCTTTCTTT. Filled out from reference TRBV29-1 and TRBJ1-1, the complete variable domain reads SAVISQKPSRDICQRGTSLTIQCQVDSQVTMMFWYRQQPGQSLTLIATANQGSEATYESGFVIDKFPISRPNLTFSTLTVSNMSPEDSSIYLCSVGQDRGGTEAFFGQGTRLTVV.

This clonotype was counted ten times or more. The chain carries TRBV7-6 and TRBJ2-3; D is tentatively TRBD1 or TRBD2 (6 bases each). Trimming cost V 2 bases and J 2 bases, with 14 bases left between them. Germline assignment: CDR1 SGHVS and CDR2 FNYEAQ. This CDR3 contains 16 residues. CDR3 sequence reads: CASSLTGTSFTDTQYF. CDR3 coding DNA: TGTGCCAGCAGCTTAACAGGGACTTCCTTCACAGATACGCAGTATTTT.

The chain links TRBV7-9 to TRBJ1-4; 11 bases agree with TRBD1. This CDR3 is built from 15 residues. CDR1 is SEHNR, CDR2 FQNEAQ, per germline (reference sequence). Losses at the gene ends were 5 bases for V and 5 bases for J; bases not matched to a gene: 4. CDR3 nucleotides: TGTGCCAGCAGCCCCCGGACAGGGGGCAATGAAAAACTGTTTTTT. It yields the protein CASSPRTGGNEKLFF. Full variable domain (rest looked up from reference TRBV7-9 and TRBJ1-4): DTGVSQNPRHKITKRGQNVTFRCDPISEHNRLYWYRQTLGQGPEFLTYFQNEAQLEKSRLLSDRFSAERPKGSFSTLEIQRTEQGDSAMYLCASSPRTGGNEKLFFGSGTQLSVL.

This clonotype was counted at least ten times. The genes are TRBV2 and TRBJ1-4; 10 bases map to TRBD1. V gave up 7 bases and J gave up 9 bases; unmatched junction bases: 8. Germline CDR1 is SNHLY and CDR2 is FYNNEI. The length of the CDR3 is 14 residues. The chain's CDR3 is CASTKGDRGQKLFF. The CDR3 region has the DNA TGTGCCAGCACCAAGGGGGACAGGGGCCAAAAACTGTTTTTT.

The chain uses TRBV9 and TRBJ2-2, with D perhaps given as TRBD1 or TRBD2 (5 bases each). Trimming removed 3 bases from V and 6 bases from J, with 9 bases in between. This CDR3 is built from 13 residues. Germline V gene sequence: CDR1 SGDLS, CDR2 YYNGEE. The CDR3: CASSAGASGELFF. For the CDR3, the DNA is TGTGCCAGCAGCGCCGGGGCGTCCGGGGAGCTGTTTTTT.

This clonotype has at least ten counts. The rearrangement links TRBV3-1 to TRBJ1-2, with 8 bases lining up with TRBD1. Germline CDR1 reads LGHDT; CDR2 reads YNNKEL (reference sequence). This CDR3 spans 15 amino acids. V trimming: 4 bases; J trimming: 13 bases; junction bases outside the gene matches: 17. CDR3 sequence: CASSLRRTGSESCTF. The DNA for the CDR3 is TGTGCCAGCAGCCTGAGGAGGACAGGGAGTGAAAGCTGCACCTTC.

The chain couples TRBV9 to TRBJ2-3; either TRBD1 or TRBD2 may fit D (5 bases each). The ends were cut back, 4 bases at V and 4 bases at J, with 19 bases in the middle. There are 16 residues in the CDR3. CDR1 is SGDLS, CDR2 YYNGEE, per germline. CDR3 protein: CASSPTRGEFPDTQYF. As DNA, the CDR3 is TGTGCCAGCAGCCCTACGAGAGGGGAATTCCCAGATACGCAGTATTTT.

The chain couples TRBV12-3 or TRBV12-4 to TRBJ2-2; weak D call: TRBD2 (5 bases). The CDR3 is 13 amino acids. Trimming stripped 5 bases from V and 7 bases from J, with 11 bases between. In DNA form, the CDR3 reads TGTGCCAGCAGTCGACGGACTGACGGGGAGCTGTTTTTT. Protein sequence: CASSRRTDGELFF.

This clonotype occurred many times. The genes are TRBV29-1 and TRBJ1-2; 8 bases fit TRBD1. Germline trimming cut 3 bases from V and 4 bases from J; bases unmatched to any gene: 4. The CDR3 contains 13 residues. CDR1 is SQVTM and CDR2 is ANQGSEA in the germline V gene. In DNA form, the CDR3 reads TGCAGCGTTGACAGGGGGCGAAGCTATGGCTACACCTTC. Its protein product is CSVDRGRSYGYTF.

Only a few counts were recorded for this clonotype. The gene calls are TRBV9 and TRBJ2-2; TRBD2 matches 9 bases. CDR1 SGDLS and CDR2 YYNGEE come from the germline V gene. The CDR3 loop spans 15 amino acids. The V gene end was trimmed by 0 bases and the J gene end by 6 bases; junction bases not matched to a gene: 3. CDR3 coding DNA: TGTGCCAGCAGCGTAGGCGGGGGGGCCTCCGGGGAGCTGTTTTTT. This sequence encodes CASSVGGGASGELFF.

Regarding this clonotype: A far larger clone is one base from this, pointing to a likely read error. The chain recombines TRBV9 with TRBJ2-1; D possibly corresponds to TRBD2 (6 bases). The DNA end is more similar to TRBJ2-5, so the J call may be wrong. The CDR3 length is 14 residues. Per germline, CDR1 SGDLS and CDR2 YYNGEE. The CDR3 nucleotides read TGTGCCAGCAGCGTAGGTGGAGGGTTGGGGACCCAGTACTTC. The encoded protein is CASSVGGGLGTQYF.

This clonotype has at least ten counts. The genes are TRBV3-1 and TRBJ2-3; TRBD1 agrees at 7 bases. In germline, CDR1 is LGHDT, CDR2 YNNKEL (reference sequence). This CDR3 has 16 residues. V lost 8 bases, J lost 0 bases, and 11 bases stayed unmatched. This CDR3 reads CASSRTGTASTDTQYF. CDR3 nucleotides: TGTGCCAGCTCCCGGACTGGGACAGCGAGCACAGATACGCAGTATTTT.

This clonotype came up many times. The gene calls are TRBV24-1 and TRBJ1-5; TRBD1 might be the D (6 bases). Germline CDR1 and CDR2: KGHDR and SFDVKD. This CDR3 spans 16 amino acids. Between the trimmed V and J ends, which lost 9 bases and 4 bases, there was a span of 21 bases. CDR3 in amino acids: CATLGVRGARNQPQHF. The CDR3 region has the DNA TGTGCCACCCTCGGCGTGAGGGGGGCGAGGAATCAGCCCCAGCATTTT.

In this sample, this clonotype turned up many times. The DNA of the CDR3 is TGCGGCGTACCCCAGGGGGCCCCAGAGACCCAGTACTTC. Encoded protein: CGVPQGAPETQYF. The chain uses TRBV20-1 and TRBJ2-5; TRBD1 matches at 8 bases. Germline-derived CDR1 and CDR2 are DFQATT and SNEGSKA (reference sequence). The CDR3 has 13 amino acids.

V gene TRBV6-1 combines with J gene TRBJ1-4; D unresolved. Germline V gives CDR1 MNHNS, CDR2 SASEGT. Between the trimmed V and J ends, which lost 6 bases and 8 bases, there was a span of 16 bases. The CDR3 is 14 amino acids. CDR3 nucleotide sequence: TGTGCCAGCAGCGAGGGCCAGGCTCACGAAAAACTGTTTTTT. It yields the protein CASSEGQAHEKLFF.

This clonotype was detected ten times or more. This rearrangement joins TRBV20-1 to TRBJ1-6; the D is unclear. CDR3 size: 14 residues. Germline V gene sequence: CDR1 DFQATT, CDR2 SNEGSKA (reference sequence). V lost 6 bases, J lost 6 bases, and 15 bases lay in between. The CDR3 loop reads CSATGPPLNSPLHF. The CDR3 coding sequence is TGCAGTGCCACCGGACCACCTCTTAATTCACCCCTCCACTTT.

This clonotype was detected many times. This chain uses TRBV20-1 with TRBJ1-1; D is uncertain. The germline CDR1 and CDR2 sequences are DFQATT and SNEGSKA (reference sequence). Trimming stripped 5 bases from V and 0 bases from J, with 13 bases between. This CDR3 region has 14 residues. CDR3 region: CSAPQWAMNTEAFF. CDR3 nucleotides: TGCAGTGCTCCCCAGTGGGCCATGAACACTGAAGCTTTCTTT.

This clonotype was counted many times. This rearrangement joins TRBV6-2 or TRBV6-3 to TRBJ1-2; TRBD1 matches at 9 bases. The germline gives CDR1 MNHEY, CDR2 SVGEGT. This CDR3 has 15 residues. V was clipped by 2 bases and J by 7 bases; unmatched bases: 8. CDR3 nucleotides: TGTGCCAGCAGTTACGTAAGACAGGGGGATGGTGGCTACACCTTC. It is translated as CASSYVRQGDGGYTF.

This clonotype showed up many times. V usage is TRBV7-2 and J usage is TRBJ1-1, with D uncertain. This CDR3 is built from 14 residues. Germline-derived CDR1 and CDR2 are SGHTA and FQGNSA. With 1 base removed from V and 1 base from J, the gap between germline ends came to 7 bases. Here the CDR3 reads CASSLGVRNTEAFF. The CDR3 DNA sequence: TGTGCCAGCAGCTTAGGAGTGAGGAACACTGAAGCTTTCTTT.

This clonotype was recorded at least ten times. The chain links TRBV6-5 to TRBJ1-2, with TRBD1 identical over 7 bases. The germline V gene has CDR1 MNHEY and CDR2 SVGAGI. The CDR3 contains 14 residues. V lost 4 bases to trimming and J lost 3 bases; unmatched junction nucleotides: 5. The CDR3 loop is CASSLRQGHYGYTF. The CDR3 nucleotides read TGTGCCAGCAGTTTAAGACAGGGACACTATGGCTACACCTTC.

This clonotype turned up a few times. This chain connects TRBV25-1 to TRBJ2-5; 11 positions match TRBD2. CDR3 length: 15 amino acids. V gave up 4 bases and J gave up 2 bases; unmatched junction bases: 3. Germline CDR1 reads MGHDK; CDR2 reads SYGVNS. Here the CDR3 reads CASSVAGGPQETQYF. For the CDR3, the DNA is TGTGCCAGCAGTGTAGCGGGGGGGCCTCAAGAGACCCAGTACTTC.

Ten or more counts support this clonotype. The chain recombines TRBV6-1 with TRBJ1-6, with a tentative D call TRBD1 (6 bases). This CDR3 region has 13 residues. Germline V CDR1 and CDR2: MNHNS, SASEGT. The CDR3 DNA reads TGTGTAGCAGGGGACATAGGAAATTCACCCCTCCACTTT. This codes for CVAGDIGNSPLHF.

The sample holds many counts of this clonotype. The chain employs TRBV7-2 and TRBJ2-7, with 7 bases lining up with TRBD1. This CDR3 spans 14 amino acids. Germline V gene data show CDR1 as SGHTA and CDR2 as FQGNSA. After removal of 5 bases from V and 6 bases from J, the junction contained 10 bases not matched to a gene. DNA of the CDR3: TGTGCCAGCAGCCGACAGGGCCCGGCGCGCGAGCAGTACTTC. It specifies CASSRQGPAREQYF.

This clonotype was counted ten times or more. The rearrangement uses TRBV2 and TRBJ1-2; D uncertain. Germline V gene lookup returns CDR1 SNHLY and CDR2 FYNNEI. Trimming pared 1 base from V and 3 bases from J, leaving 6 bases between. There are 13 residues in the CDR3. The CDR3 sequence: CASSEGQDYGYTF. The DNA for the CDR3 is TGTGCCAGCAGTGAAGGGCAGGACTATGGCTACACCTTC.

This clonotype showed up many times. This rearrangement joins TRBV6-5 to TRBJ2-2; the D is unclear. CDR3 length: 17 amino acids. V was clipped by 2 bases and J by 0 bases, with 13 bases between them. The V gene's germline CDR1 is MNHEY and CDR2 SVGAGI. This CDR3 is CASSYKGPNANTGELFF. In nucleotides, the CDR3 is TGTGCCAGCAGTTACAAGGGTCCCAACGCGAACACCGGGGAGCTGTTTTTT.

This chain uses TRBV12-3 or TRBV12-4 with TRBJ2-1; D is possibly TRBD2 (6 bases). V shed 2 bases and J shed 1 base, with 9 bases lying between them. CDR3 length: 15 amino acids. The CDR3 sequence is CASSLWGESYNEQFF. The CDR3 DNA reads TGTGCCAGCAGTTTATGGGGGGAGTCCTACAATGAGCAGTTCTTC.

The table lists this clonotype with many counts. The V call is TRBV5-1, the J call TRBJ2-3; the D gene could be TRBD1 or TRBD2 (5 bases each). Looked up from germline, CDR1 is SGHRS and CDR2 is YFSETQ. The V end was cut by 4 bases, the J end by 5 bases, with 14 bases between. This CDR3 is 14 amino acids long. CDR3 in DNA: TGCGCCAGCAGCCGGGACCACGTAGGAGATACGCAGTATTTT. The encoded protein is CASSRDHVGDTQYF.

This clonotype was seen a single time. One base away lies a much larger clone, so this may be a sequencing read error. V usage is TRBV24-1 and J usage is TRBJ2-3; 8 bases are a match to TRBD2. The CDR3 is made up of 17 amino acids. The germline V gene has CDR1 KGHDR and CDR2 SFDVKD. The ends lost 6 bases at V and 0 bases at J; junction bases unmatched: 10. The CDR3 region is CATSNPSQRGSTDTQYF. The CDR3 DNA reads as TGTGCCACCAGTAACCCCTCCCAGCGGGGGAGCACAGATACGCAGTATTTT.